This TCR beta chain was identified during a study of EBV T-cell therapy then PD-1 blockade in nasopharyngeal carcinoma. Time point in this sample: 266 days after commencement of treatment, after nivolumab therapy. Described treatment: AdE1-LMPpoly-expanded autologous EBV-specific T-cell therapy followed by anti-PD-1 nivolumab. This clone was counted only a few times. Antigen: not known. TCRdb's copy holds only in-frame clones and misses some; the assay was immunoSEQ multiplex PCR. This table has 20,000 to 25,000 clones, around four fifths appearing once. Germline values: CDR1 LGHDT, CDR2 YNNKEL (reference sequence). V was pared by 11 bases and J by 3 bases, with 8 bases of the junction left unmatched. CDR3 length: 14 residues.

The starting material was CD8+ T cells from blood, obtained at roughly day 250 from a patient whose treatment included autologous EBV-specific T cells and nivolumab. The clonotype originates from a man aged 40-50 years with nasopharyngeal carcinoma. The V and J genes are TRBV3-1 (or the pseudogene TRBV3-2) and TRBJ2-7, with 12 bases aligning to TRBD2. The CDR3 bases are TGTGCCCGCCAACTAGCGGGGGGTCTCTACGAGCAGTACTTC. Its protein is CARQLAGGLYEQYF.